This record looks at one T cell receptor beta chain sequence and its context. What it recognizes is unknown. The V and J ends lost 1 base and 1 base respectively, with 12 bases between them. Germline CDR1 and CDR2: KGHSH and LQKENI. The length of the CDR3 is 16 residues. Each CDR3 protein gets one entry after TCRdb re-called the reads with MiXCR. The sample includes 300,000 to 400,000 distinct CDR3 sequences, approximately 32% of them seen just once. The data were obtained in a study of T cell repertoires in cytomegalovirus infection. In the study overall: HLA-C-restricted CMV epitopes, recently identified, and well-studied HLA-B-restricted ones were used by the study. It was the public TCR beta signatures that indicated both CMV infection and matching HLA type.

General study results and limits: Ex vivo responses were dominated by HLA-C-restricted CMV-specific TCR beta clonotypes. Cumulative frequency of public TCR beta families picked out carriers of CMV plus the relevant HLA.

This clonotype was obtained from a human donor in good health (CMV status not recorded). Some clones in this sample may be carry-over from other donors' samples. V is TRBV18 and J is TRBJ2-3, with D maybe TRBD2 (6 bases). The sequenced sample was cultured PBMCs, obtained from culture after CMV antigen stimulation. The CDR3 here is CASSPLEGVGTDTQYF. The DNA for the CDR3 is TGTGCCAGCTCACCACTGGAGGGAGTCGGCACAGATACGCAGTATTTT.